This record concerns one T cell receptor (beta chain) sequence. It has no known antigen specificity. No much larger clonotype is one base removed from it; base qualities were not supplied. The collaborating institutions used their own protocols to collect whole blood in K2EDTA tubes. For TCRbeta analysis, collaborators shipped samples as frozen whole blood, isolated PBMCs, or DNA extracted from either of those sample types. These data are taken from a study of blood T cell repertoires in COVID-19 (dated by TCRdb to the early 2020s). A note on the overall study: Collaborator samples came from the United States, Italy and Spain and covered acute and convalescent phases of COVID-19. The prospective study material was composed of cDNA or gDNA derived from T cells, B-cell-depleted T cells, or PBMCs. Subjects who had been exposed to COVID-19, were actively infected with it, or had recovered from it provided the deeply sampled blood TCRbeta repertoires that made up the dataset. The repertoires were made available in a free public database intended to serve as a resource for research on the immune response to SARS-CoV-2. Samples were obtained from the ongoing ImmuneRACE study (first 160 participants) and from 1,254 subjects provided by 6 global collaborators. A de-identified subject ID, COVID-19 status, age in years and sex were almost always included in the sample metadata. Where HLA class I and class II types were available, the types were taken from metadata supplied by the sample provider, not from assay-based typing.

TCRbeta CDR3 regions were amplified from genomic DNA by means of the immunoSEQ Assay, a bias-controlled multiplex PCR. In the authors' own workflow: Within the assay, amplification of reference gene primers was used to estimate how many nucleated cells each sample contained. Sequence reads were collapsed and filtered to measure the absolute abundance of every unique TCRbeta CDR3 rearrangement. For each sample, productive Simpson clonality was calculated as the square root of Simpson's diversity index across productive rearrangements. This is the immuneACCESS table as TCRdb keeps it, with only in-frame sequences that have V and J called. A part of the clones is gone; compared with another copy, unresolved V genes explain less than half, and the rest is unexplained. The V and J calls and the clone size are those of that table, but D and trimming were determined from the DNA. Counted in this sample were 150,000 to 200,000 clones; 80% to 90% of them appeared once. The biggest ten clones account for roughly 20% of the sample.

Broader findings and caveats from the paper: The quantity of clinical and demographic metadata differed by source and by participant and was supplied without curation.

From the germline V gene, CDR1 is MGHRA and CDR2 is YSYEKL. The CDR3 runs 13 amino acids, cysteine and phenylalanine included. Only the CDR3 portion is preserved as DNA: 39 bases, with reading frame beginning at the first base. Cut back by 4 bases and 5 bases, the V and J ends lie 11 bases apart. The sequence is built from TRBV4-1 and TRBJ2-5; the D gene is perhaps TRBD1, on 6 matching bases. The sample comprised peripheral blood. The receptor was isolated from a woman older than 75 with acute or convalescent COVID-19. The nucleotides are TGCGCCAGCAGCCGGCTTAGGGGGGAGACCCAGTACTTC. Translation gives CASSRLRGETQYF.